Listed below are T cell receptor beta chains from one sample, sequenced in a study of read filtering for tumor transcriptome and immune sequencing. One entry per CDR3 protein, called by TCRdb with MiXCR from the reads. The table lists approximately 90,000 distinct CDR3 sequences, 9% to 15% of them singletons. Sequences were obtained from a population of CD138-negative cells sorted from bone marrow. The receptors originated from a donor at least 40 years old with multiple myeloma. Each CDR3 is given with its conserved first and last residue. The order of the fields is clone size, D gene, J gene, V gene, CDR3 protein, CDR3 DNA. A D gene is named only where the DNA matches it firmly. Clone sizes are given selectively: once, few, many, or a class where the clone is expanded.

size: many; D: NA; J: TRBJ1-5; V: TRBV19; CDR3: CASTQDSGVQPQHF; DNA: TGTGCCAGTACCCAAGATTCGGGAGTTCAGCCCCAGCATTTT
size: many; D: NA; J: TRBJ1-5; V: TRBV20-1; CDR3: CSAGEQGNRQPQHF; DNA: TGCAGTGCGGGGGAACAGGGAAATAGACAGCCCCAGCATTTT
size: many; D: TRBD2; J: TRBJ2-1; V: TRBV5-1; CDR3: CASSLGLAGDNEQFF; DNA: TGCGCCAGCAGCTTGGGGCTAGCGGGAGACAATGAGCAGTTCTTC
size: NA; D: NA; J: TRBJ2-1; V: TRBV9; CDR3: CASPRVHNEQFF; DNA: TGTGCCAGCCCTAGGGTCCACAATGAGCAGTTCTTC
size: few; D: NA; J: TRBJ2-1; V: TRBV7-2; CDR3: CASTPASTYNEQFF; DNA: TGTGCCAGCACCCCGGCCTCTACCTACAATGAGCAGTTCTTC
size: many; D: NA; J: TRBJ2-6; V: TRBV9; CDR3: CASSPGLGSGANVLTF; DNA: TGTGCCAGCAGCCCGGGACTCGGTTCCGGGGCCAACGTCCTGACTTTC
size: many; D: NA; J: TRBJ2-1; V: TRBV5-1; CDR3: CASSPLGYNRGYNEQFF; DNA: TGCGCCAGCAGCCCTCTCGGCTATAACCGGGGTTACAATGAGCAGTTCTTC
size: many; D: NA; J: TRBJ1-1; V: TRBV5-1; CDR3: CASSLGGMMNTEAFF; DNA: TGCGCCAGCAGCTTGGGAGGAATGATGAACACTGAAGCTTTCTTT
size: many; D: NA; J: TRBJ2-7; V: TRBV29-1; CDR3: CSVEDVSGGPYEQYF; DNA: TGCAGCGTTGAAGATGTCAGTGGTGGCCCCTACGAGCAGTACTTC
size: NA; D: NA; J: TRBJ2-3; V: TRBV29-1; CDR3: CSVHPGHLTDTQYF; DNA: TGCAGCGTTCACCCGGGACACCTCACAGATACGCAGTATTTT
size: many; D: NA; J: TRBJ2-4; V: TRBV7-2; CDR3: CASSLDAGAVQYF; DNA: TGTGCCAGCAGCTTAGACGCAGGGGCGGTTCAGTACTTC
size: many; D: NA; J: TRBJ1-1; V: TRBV19; CDR3: CASSYRVNTEAFF; DNA: TGTGCCAGTAGTTACAGGGTGAACACTGAAGCTTTCTTT
size: few; D: NA; J: TRBJ2-1; V: TRBV29-1; CDR3: CSVASRSDGEQFF; DNA: TGCAGCGTTGCATCTCGGTCGGACGGTGAGCAGTTCTTC
size: many; D: TRBD2; J: TRBJ2-7; V: TRBV2; CDR3: CASSQLAGGEQYF; DNA: TGTGCCAGCAGTCAGCTAGCGGGAGGCGAGCAGTACTTC
size: many; D: NA; J: TRBJ2-7; V: TRBV20-1; CDR3: CSASSVGSYEQYF; DNA: TGCAGTGCTAGTAGCGTCGGCTCCTACGAGCAGTACTTC
size: few; D: NA; J: TRBJ2-2; V: TRBV10-3; CDR3: CAISSGNGRELFF; DNA: TGTGCCATCAGTTCGGGGAACGGGAGGGAGCTGTTTTTT
size: many; D: NA; J: TRBJ2-1; V: TRBV7-3; CDR3: CASSLIRDTYNEQFF; DNA: TGTGCCAGCAGCTTAATCCGGGACACCTACAATGAGCAGTTCTTC
size: many; D: TRBD1; J: TRBJ1-6; V: TRBV2; CDR3: CASNFAGQDNSPLHF; DNA: TGTGCCAGCAATTTCGCCGGACAGGATAATTCACCCCTCCACTTT
size: many; D: NA; J: TRBJ1-5; V: TRBV19; CDR3: CASSIGVAGSNQPQHF; DNA: TGTGCCAGTAGTATAGGGGTTGCGGGTAGCAATCAGCCCCAGCATTTT
size: many; D: NA; J: TRBJ2-3; V: TRBV29-1; CDR3: CSVGGTGTTDTQYF; DNA: TGCAGCGTTGGGGGGACGGGGACCACAGATACGCAGTATTTT
size: many; D: TRBD1; J: TRBJ2-5; V: TRBV28; CDR3: CASSLAGGGETQYF; DNA: TGTGCCAGCAGCTTGGCAGGGGGCGGAGAGACCCAGTACTTC
size: many; D: NA; J: TRBJ2-3; V: TRBV29-1; CDR3: CSVGGGQTDTQYF; DNA: TGCAGCGTTGGGGGGGGACAAACAGATACGCAGTATTTT
size: many; D: NA; J: TRBJ1-3; V: TRBV4-1; CDR3: CASSPGDLRDGNTIYF; DNA: TGCGCCAGCAGCCCGGGTGATTTGAGGGACGGAAACACCATATATTTT
size: NA; D: NA; J: TRBJ2-3; V: TRBV14; CDR3: CASSQNRDTQYF; DNA: TGTGCCAGCAGCCAAAACAGGGATACGCAGTATTTT
size: many; D: NA; J: TRBJ2-3; V: TRBV29-1; CDR3: CSVEPGFLNTQYF; DNA: TGCAGCGTTGAACCAGGATTTTTAAATACGCAGTATTTT
size: NA; D: TRBD1; J: TRBJ1-5; V: TRBV6-2/TRBV6-3; CDR3: CASIDRGNQPQHF; DNA: TGTGCCAGCATTGACAGGGGCAATCAGCCCCAGCATTTT
size: many; D: NA; J: TRBJ2-4; V: TRBV11-1; CDR3: CASSEVLKNIQYF; DNA: TGTGCCAGCAGCGAGGTCCTAAAAAACATTCAGTACTTC
size: many; D: NA; J: TRBJ1-5; V: TRBV4-1; CDR3: CASSQDLSAGHPPQQHF; DNA: TGCGCCAGCAGCCAAGATTTATCGGCAGGGCATCCCCCACAGCAGCATTTT
size: many; D: NA; J: TRBJ1-2; V: TRBV18; CDR3: CASSPVPALYGYTF; DNA: TGTGCCAGCTCACCAGTCCCAGCCTTATATGGCTACACCTTC
size: many; D: TRBD1; J: TRBJ1-5; V: TRBV19; CDR3: CASSTTGQHQPQHF; DNA: TGTGCCAGTAGTACTACGGGACAGCATCAGCCCCAGCATTTT
size: NA; D: NA; J: TRBJ2-3; V: TRBV27; CDR3: CASGPMTGSSTDTQYF; DNA: TGTGCCAGCGGGCCTATGACAGGTTCTAGCACAGATACGCAGTATTTT
size: many; D: TRBD1; J: TRBJ2-7; V: TRBV5-6; CDR3: CASSRGDSSPWTSSYEQYF; DNA: TGTGCCAGCAGCCGAGGGGACAGCTCCCCGTGGACAAGCTCCTACGAGCAGTACTTC
size: many; D: NA; J: TRBJ2-1; V: TRBV5-1; CDR3: CASSSGLPWGQFF; DNA: TGCGCCAGCAGCTCAGGACTACCCTGGGGGCAGTTCTTC
size: many; D: NA; J: TRBJ2-3; V: TRBV7-2; CDR3: CASSLSRAFTDTQYF; DNA: TGTGCCAGCAGCTTATCCCGCGCGTTCACAGATACGCAGTATTTT
size: NA; D: TRBD1; J: TRBJ1-2; V: TRBV7-9; CDR3: CASSSRTGALNYGYTF; DNA: TGTGCCAGCAGCTCGAGGACAGGGGCACTTAACTATGGCTACACCTTC
size: many; D: TRBD2; J: TRBJ2-1; V: TRBV29-1; CDR3: CSVLTSGRAVMNEQFF; DNA: TGCAGCGTGTTGACTAGCGGGAGGGCAGTTATGAATGAGCAGTTCTTC
size: many; D: NA; J: TRBJ1-1; V: TRBV27; CDR3: CASRGAGALVAFF; DNA: TGTGCCAGCCGAGGGGCGGGGGCGCTAGTGGCTTTCTTT
size: NA; D: NA; J: TRBJ2-1; V: TRBV11-3; CDR3: CASSLEGNSYNERLF; DNA: TGTGCCAGCAGCTTGGAAGGCAACTCCTACAATGAGCGGCTCTTC
size: many; D: TRBD2; J: TRBJ2-1; V: TRBV2; CDR3: CASSESRSGAEQFF; DNA: TGTGCCAGCAGTGAAAGTAGGAGCGGGGCCGAGCAGTTCTTC
size: many; D: NA; J: TRBJ2-6; V: TRBV11-2; CDR3: CASTPLGTFGANVLTF; DNA: TGTGCCAGCACCCCGCTCGGGACCTTTGGGGCCAACGTCCTGACTTTC
size: many; D: TRBD2; J: TRBJ2-3; V: TRBV4-2; CDR3: CASSQDSGTSSLTQYF; DNA: TGTGCCAGCAGCCAAGATTCTGGGACTAGCTCGCTAACGCAGTATTTT
size: many; D: NA; J: TRBJ2-5; V: TRBV27; CDR3: CASSGSPTGTPGETQYF; DNA: TGTGCCAGCAGTGGCTCCCCTACCGGGACACCGGGGGAGACCCAGTACTTC
size: many; D: NA; J: TRBJ2-1; V: TRBV7-3; CDR3: CASSAQAGSSYNEQFF; DNA: TGTGCCAGCAGCGCACAAGCCGGGAGCTCCTACAATGAGCAGTTCTTC
size: many; D: TRBD2; J: TRBJ2-3; V: TRBV5-1; CDR3: CASSFDVAGGGDTQYF; DNA: TGCGCCAGCAGCTTTGATGTAGCGGGAGGTGGAGATACGCAGTATTTT
size: NA; D: TRBD1; J: TRBJ1-6; V: TRBV7-8; CDR3: CASSSAPGQSISPPHF; DNA: TGTGCCAGCAGCTCGGCCCCGGGACAGTCGATCTCACCCCCCCACTTC
size: many; D: NA; J: TRBJ2-3; V: TRBV7-9; CDR3: CASSPKGDSITDTQYF; DNA: TGTGCCAGCAGCCCGAAGGGGGACTCGATCACAGATACGCAGTATTTT
size: many; D: TRBD2; J: TRBJ2-1; V: TRBV5-4; CDR3: CASSSTSASSYNEQFF; DNA: TGTGCCAGCAGCTCTACTAGCGCGAGCTCCTACAATGAGCAGTTCTTC
size: many; D: TRBD2; J: TRBJ2-1; V: TRBV6-6; CDR3: CASSYPSSGSGYNEQFF; DNA: TGTGCCAGCAGTTACCCCTCTAGCGGGAGTGGTTACAATGAGCAGTTCTTC
size: many; D: NA; J: TRBJ2-1; V: TRBV19; CDR3: CASSIGISGSYNEQFF; DNA: TGTGCCAGTAGTATTGGGATTAGCGGCTCCTACAATGAGCAGTTCTTC
size: many; D: NA; J: TRBJ1-5; V: TRBV6-1; CDR3: CASSTDQPQHF; DNA: TGTGCCAGCAGTACAGATCAGCCCCAGCATTTT
size: many; D: NA; J: TRBJ2-2; V: TRBV6-2/TRBV6-3; CDR3: CASRQVVTGELFF; DNA: TGTGCCAGTCGACAGGTAGTCACCGGGGAGCTGTTTTTT
size: many; D: TRBD1; J: TRBJ2-5; V: TRBV6-6; CDR3: CASSGDSQETQYF; DNA: TGTGCCAGCAGTGGGGACAGTCAAGAGACCCAGTACTTC
size: many; D: NA; J: TRBJ2-7; V: TRBV29-1; CDR3: CSVAIGGRDGEQYF; DNA: TGCAGCGTTGCGATCGGCGGTCGCGACGGCGAGCAGTACTTC
size: NA; D: NA; J: TRBJ2-5; V: TRBV20-1; CDR3: CRARPLLADQETQYF; DNA: TGCAGAGCTAGACCTTTACTAGCAGACCAAGAGACCCAGTACTTC
size: many; D: NA; J: TRBJ2-5; V: TRBV7-2; CDR3: CASSPQETQYF; DNA: TGTGCCAGCAGCCCGCAAGAGACCCAGTACTTC
size: many; D: TRBD2; J: TRBJ2-1; V: TRBV30; CDR3: CAWSSGYYSEQFF; DNA: TGTGCCTGGTCTAGCGGATATTACAGTGAGCAGTTCTTC
size: many; D: TRBD1; J: TRBJ1-1; V: TRBV7-2; CDR3: CASSSGTAQTEAFF; DNA: TGTGCCAGCAGCTCCGGGACAGCCCAAACTGAAGCTTTCTTT
size: many; D: NA; J: TRBJ2-2; V: TRBV20-1; CDR3: CSARDRSGSANTGELFF; DNA: TGCAGTGCTAGAGACCGTTCAGGCTCCGCCAACACCGGGGAGCTGTTTTTT
size: many; D: NA; J: TRBJ2-1; V: TRBV20-1; CDR3: CSARDNYNEQFF; DNA: TGCAGTGCTAGGGACAACTACAATGAGCAGTTCTTC
size: NA; D: TRBD1; J: TRBJ2-7; V: TRBV25-1; CDR3: CASSEKGTGGYEQYF; DNA: TGTGCCAGCAGTGAGAAAGGGACAGGGGGGTACGAGCAGTACTTC